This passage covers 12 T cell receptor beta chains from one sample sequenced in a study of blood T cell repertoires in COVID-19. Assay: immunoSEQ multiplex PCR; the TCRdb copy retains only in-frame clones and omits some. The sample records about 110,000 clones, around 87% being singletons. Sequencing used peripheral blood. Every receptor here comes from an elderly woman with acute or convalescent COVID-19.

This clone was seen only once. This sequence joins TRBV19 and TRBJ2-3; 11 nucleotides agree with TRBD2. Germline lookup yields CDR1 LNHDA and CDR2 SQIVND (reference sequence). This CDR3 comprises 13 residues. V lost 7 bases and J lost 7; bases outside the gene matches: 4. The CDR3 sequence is CASNSGGAYTQYF. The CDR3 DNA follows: TGTGCCAGTAATAGCGGGGGGGCCTATACGCAGTATTTT.

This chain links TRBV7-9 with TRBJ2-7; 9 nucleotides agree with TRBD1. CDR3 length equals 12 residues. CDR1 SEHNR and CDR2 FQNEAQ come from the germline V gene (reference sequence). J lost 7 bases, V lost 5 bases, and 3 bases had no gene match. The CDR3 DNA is TGTGCCAGCAGCACGGGACAGGGAGAGCAGTACTTC. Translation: CASSTGQGEQYF.

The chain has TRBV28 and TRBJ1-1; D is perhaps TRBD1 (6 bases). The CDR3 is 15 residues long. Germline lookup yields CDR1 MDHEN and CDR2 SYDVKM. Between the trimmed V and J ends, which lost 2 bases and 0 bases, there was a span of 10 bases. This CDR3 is CASSLGGAMNTEAFF. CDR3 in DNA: TGTGCCAGCAGTTTAGGGGGCGCGATGAACACTGAAGCTTTCTTT.

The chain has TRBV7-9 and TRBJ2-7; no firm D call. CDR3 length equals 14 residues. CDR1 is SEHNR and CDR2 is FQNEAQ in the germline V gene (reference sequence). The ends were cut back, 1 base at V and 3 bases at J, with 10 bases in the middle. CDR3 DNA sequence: TGTGCCAGCAGCTTAGGGGCCAATAGCTACGAGCAGTACTTC. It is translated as CASSLGANSYEQYF.

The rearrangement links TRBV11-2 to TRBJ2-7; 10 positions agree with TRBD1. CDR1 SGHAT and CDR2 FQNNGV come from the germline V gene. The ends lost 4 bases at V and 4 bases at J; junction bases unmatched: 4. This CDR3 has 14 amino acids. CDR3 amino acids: CASSSRQGAYEQYF. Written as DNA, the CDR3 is TGTGCCAGCAGCTCCAGACAGGGGGCTTACGAGCAGTACTTC. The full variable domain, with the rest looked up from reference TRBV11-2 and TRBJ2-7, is EAGVAQSPRYKIIEKRQSVAFWCNPISGHATLYWYQQILGQGPKLLIQFQNNGVVDDSQLPKDRFSAERLKGVDSTLKIQPAKLEDSAVYLCASSSRQGAYEQYFGPGTRLTVT.

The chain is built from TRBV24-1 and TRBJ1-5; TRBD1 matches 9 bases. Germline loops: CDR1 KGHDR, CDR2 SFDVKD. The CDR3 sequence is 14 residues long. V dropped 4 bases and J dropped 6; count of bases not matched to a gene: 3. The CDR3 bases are TGTGCCACCAGTGAACCGGACAGGGGTCAGCCCCAGCATTTT. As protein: CATSEPDRGQPQHF.

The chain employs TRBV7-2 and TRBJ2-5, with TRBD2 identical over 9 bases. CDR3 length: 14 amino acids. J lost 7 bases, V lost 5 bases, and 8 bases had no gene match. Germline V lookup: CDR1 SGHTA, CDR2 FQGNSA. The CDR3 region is CASSASGAVGTQYF. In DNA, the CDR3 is TGTGCCAGCAGCGCTAGCGGGGCCGTAGGGACCCAGTACTTC. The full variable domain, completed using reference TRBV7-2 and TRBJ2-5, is GAGVSQSPSNKVTEKGKDVELRCDPISGHTALYWYRQSLGQGLEFLIYFQGNSAPDKSGLPSDRFSAERTGGSVSTLTIQRTQQEDSAVYLCASSASGAVGTQYFGPGTRLLVL.

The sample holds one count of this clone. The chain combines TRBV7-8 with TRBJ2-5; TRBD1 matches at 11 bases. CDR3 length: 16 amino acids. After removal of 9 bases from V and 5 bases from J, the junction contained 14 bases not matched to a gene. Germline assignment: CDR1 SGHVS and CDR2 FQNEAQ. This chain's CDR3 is CARNKSDRGPLETQYF. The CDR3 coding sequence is TGTGCCAGAAACAAATCGGACAGGGGGCCTTTGGAGACCCAGTACTTC.

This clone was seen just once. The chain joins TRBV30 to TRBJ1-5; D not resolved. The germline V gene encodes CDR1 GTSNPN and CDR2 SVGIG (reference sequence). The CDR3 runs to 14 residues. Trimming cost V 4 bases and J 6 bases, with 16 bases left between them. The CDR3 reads CAWMRKGGSQPQHF. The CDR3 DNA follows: TGTGCCTGGATGCGGAAGGGCGGGAGTCAGCCCCAGCATTTT.

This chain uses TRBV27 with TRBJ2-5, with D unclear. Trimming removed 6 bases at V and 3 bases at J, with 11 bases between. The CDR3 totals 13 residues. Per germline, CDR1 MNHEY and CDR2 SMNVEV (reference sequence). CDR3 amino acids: CASRRSIKETQYF. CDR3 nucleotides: TGTGCCAGCAGGAGGAGTATTAAAGAGACCCAGTACTTC.

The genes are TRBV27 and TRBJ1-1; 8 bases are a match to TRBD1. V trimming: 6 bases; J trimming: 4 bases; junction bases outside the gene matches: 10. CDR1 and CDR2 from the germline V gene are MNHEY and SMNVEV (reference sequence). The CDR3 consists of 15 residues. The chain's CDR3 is CASSKYGQGGTEAFF. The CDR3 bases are TGTGCCAGCAGCAAATACGGACAGGGAGGCACTGAAGCTTTCTTT.

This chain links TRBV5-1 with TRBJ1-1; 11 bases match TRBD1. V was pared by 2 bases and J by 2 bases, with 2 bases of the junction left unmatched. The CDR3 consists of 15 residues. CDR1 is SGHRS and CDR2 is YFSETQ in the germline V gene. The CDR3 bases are TGCGCCAGCAGCTTTGGGACAGGGGGAAACACTGAAGCTTTCTTT. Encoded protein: CASSFGTGGNTEAFF.